The present TCR beta chain was sequenced within a study of T cell repertoires in cytomegalovirus infection (dated by TCRdb to about 2019). Regarding the research as a whole: The HLA type of each donor mattered for the analysis, because public TCR beta signatures pointed to carriage of CMV infection along with the matching HLA type.

What the research found in general, with its limitations: In both this cohort and an independent cohort of under 450 donors, the cumulative frequency of public TCR beta family members distinguished carriers of CMV infection plus the relevant HLA type. In the ex vivo response, HLA-C-restricted CMV-specific TCR beta clonotypes were dominant, and in two of eight donors the single most frequent clonotype came from this HLA-C-restricted group.

Details on this clonotype: Its antigen is currently not known. The sample holds no much larger clone one base away, and base qualities are not on file.

The sample was run on an Illumina HiSeq 1500. TCRdb reprocessed the public reads (quality trimming at Q25 with fastp, clone calling with MiXCR) and kept in-frame beta chains. Entries are consolidated by CDR3 protein sequence, retaining the most common genes and DNA. The sample profile shows around 740,000 distinct CDR3 sequences; approximately 34% of them were found once. Together, the top ten hold roughly 2.9% of the sample. From a lookup of the germline V gene (reference sequence), CDR1 and CDR2 are MNHEY and SMNVEV. Inclusive of the bounding cysteine and phenylalanine, the CDR3 is 13 residues long. CDR3 DNA is the only sequence kept; it has 39 bases, read in frame from the first base. Compared with germline, V lacks 4 bases and J lacks 5 bases; bases without a gene match: 2.

This sequence was found in a human donor in good health (CMV status not recorded). Some clones in this sample may be carry-over from other donors' samples. Specimen: PBMCs. The chain joins TRBV27 to TRBJ2-7; 10 bases in the junction line up with TRBD1. The bases are TGTGCCAGCAGTTGGGGACAGGGGAACGAGCAGTACTTC. It is translated as CASSWGQGNEQYF.